This TCR beta chain was identified during a study of circulating and synovial CD4+ cells in juvenile arthritis. Findings and limits, study-wide: These blood cells shared more CDR3 sequences with synovium than bulk blood.

The assay was immunoSEQ multiplex PCR, and TCRdb's table has in-frame clones only and misses some. The profile shows 30,000 to 40,000 clones, about 95% of them singletons. A single count supports this clone. The antigen is unknown. CDR3 length: 16 amino acids. The germline gives CDR1 ENHRY, CDR2 SYGVKD. V was clipped by 2 bases and J by 4 bases; unmatched bases: 5. The receptor was isolated from a human donor with juvenile idiopathic arthritis. The J gene is TRBJ2-7, the V gene TRBV10-3; 13 nucleotides match TRBD2. Sample: CD4+ T cells from blood. DNA for the CDR3: TGTGCCATCAGTGAGCCGGGACTAGCGGGGAAATACGAGCAGTACTTC. This gives the protein CAISEPGLAGKYEQYF.